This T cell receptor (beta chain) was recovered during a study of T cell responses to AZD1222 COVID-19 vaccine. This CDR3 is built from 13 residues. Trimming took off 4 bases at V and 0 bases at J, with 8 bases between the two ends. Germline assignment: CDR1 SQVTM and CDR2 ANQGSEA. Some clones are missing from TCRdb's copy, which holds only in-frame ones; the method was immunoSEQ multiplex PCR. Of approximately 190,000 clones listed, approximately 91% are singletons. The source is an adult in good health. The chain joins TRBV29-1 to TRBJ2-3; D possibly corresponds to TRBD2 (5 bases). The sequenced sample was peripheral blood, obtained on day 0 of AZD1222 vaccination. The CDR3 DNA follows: TGCAGCGTTGGCGGGCACAGCACAGATACGCAGTATTTT. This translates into CSVGGHSTDTQYF.